These 7 T cell receptor beta chains originate from one sample sequenced in a study of CD8+ T cells in alopecia areata. Sequencing relied on a cDNA template that was reverse transcribed from extracted RNA. Generated by immunoSEQ multiplex PCR, the TCRdb table keeps only in-frame clones and is missing some. Among roughly 46,000 clones listed, roughly 65% were seen once. Treatment: oral pan-JAK inhibitor, 5-10 mg twice daily. This sample comprised CD8+ T cells sorted from blood, obtained at week 4, from a patient treated with tofacitinib. These receptors originate from a human donor with alopecia areata.

This clone was seen a handful of times. The chain joins TRBV30 to TRBJ2-2; D gene uncertain. This CDR3 spans 12 amino acids. V was shortened by 6 bases and J by 5 bases, with 10 bases between the two germline ends. Germline-derived CDR1 and CDR2 are GTSNPN and SVGIG (reference sequence). The chain's CDR3 is CACSSETGELFF. Written as DNA, the CDR3 is TGTGCCTGTTCTTCCGAAACCGGGGAGCTGTTTTTT.

This clone has a single count. The chain carries TRBV29-1 and TRBJ2-1, with 7 nucleotides matching TRBD1. Per the germline V gene, CDR1 is SQVTM and CDR2 is ANQGSEA. The CDR3 loop spans 13 amino acids. The ends lost 6 bases at V and 4 bases at J; junction bases unmatched: 6. CDR3 bases: TGCAGCGTCCCCGGGACAGATTACAATGAGCAGTTCTTC. This sequence encodes CSVPGTDYNEQFF.

A few counts support this clone. V gene TRBV19 combines with J gene TRBJ2-7; D is possibly TRBD2 (6 bases). The ends were cut back, 5 bases at V and 4 bases at J, with 15 bases in the middle. CDR1 is LNHDA and CDR2 is SQIVND in the germline V gene (reference sequence). The CDR3 covers 14 residues. In DNA, the CDR3 is TGTGCCAGTAGTTGGCGCGGGACTGATTACGAGCAGTACTTC. This encodes CASSWRGTDYEQYF.

The gene calls are TRBV29-1 and TRBJ2-1; D is uncertain. V was clipped by 4 bases and J by 0 bases, with 13 bases between them. In germline, CDR1 is SQVTM, CDR2 ANQGSEA. The CDR3 is made up of 15 amino acids. Here the CDR3 DNA reads TGCAGCGTTGTGCCGGGTACGAGCTCCTACAATGAGCAGTTCTTC. Its translation: CSVVPGTSSYNEQFF.

The chain carries TRBV30 and TRBJ1-1, with D uncertain. Germline V lookup: CDR1 GTSNPN, CDR2 SVGIG (reference sequence). V shed 2 bases and J shed 2 bases, with 3 bases lying between them. The CDR3 runs to 11 residues. CDR3 amino acids: CAWSTNTEAFF. DNA for the CDR3: TGTGCCTGGAGTACCAACACTGAAGCTTTCTTT. Using reference TRBV30 and TRBJ1-1 for the parts outside the CDR3, the full variable domain is SQTIHQWPATLVQPVGSPLSLECTVEGTSNPNLYWYRQAAGRGLQLLFYSVGIGQISSEVPQNLSASRPQDRQFILSSKKLLLSDSGFYLCAWSTNTEAFFGQGTRLTVV.

This chain links TRBV19 with TRBJ2-5; D not resolved. V was shortened by 4 bases and J by 3 bases, with 9 bases between the two germline ends. The CDR3 sequence is 13 residues long. CDR1 and CDR2 (germline): LNHDA, SQIVND (reference sequence). CDR3 DNA sequence: TGTGCCAGTAGTACCTTGACGGAAGAGACCCAGTACTTC. This encodes CASSTLTEETQYF. The variable domain in full, completed from reference TRBV19 and TRBJ2-5, reads DGGITQSPKYLFRKEGQNVTLSCEQNLNHDAMYWYRQDPGQGLRLIYYSQIVNDFQKGDIAEGYSVSREKKESFPLTVTSAQKNPTAFYLCASSTLTEETQYFGPGTRLLVL.

The chain combines TRBV30 with TRBJ1-1; D possibly corresponds to TRBD1 (6 bases). V lost 0 bases to trimming and J lost 8 bases, with 13 bases between them. The length of the CDR3 is 13 residues. Germline lookup yields CDR1 GTSNPN and CDR2 SVGIG (reference sequence). CDR3 nucleotides: TGTGCCTGGAGTGTTGGGGGGGGCGGAGAAGCTTTCTTT. It specifies CAWSVGGGGEAFF.